Listed below are T cell receptor beta chains from one sample, sequenced in a study of CD8+ T cells in alopecia areata. Assay: immunoSEQ multiplex PCR; the TCRdb copy retains only in-frame clones and omits some. The sample lists 100,000 to 150,000 clones, roughly 68% occurring once. The sequenced sample was CD4+ T cells sorted from blood. These receptors originate from a human donor in good health. Each CDR3 is given with its conserved first and last residue. The D gene is left open where the match is weak. Rows may omit the clone size; those that give it use once, few, many or a size class.

J: TRBJ1-5; size: .; D: TRBD1; V: TRBV19; DNA: TGTGCCAGTAGTAGCCTCAGGGGGGCTAGCACTCAGCCCCAGCATTTT; CDR3: CASSSLRGASTQPQHF
J: TRBJ2-7; size: .; D: TRBD1; V: TRBV27; DNA: TGTGCCAGCAGTCGGCAGGGGGTAACGTACGAGCAGTACTTC; CDR3: CASSRQGVTYEQYF
J: TRBJ2-3; size: .; D: .; V: TRBV15; DNA: TGTGCCACCAGAGTGGCCCTGCTCCCAGATACGCAGTATTTT; CDR3: CATRVALLPDTQYF
J: TRBJ2-1; size: few; D: .; V: TRBV29-1; DNA: TGCAGCGTTAGGGCTAGCGCCTACAATGAGCAGTTCTTC; CDR3: CSVRASAYNEQFF
J: TRBJ2-5; size: few; D: TRBD1; V: TRBV5-1; DNA: TGCGCCAGCAGCCCGGGGACAGCCAGAACGCAAGAGACCCAGTACTTC; CDR3: CASSPGTARTQETQYF
J: TRBJ2-5; size: .; D: TRBD2; V: TRBV7-3; DNA: TGTGCCAGCAGCTTATGGTCAGCGGGGGGGCATCAGACCCAGTACTTC; CDR3: CASSLWSAGGHQTQYF
J: TRBJ2-7; size: few; D: TRBD2; V: TRBV6-1; DNA: TGTGCCAGCAACCGACTAGCGGCCGAGCAGTACTTC; CDR3: CASNRLAAEQYF
J: TRBJ1-4; size: .; D: .; V: TRBV29-1; DNA: TGCAGCGGTTCACTAGGGGACCGGAATGAAAAACTGTTTTTT; CDR3: CSGSLGDRNEKLFF
J: TRBJ1-5; size: few; D: .; V: TRBV15; DNA: TGTGCCACCAGCAGAGACACCCATAGCAATCAGCCCCAGCATTTT; CDR3: CATSRDTHSNQPQHF
J: TRBJ1-4; size: .; D: .; V: TRBV7-9; DNA: TGTGCCAGCAGCTCCTCCACAGGGAAAGAAAAACTGTTTTTT; CDR3: CASSSSTGKEKLFF
J: TRBJ2-5; size: .; D: TRBD1; V: TRBV7-9; DNA: TGTGCCAGCAGCCAACGACAGGGGGCTGGGGAGACCCAGTACTTC; CDR3: CASSQRQGAGETQYF
J: TRBJ2-6; size: once; D: .; V: TRBV10-2; DNA: TGCGCCAGCAGTGAAAGCTTTCCTGGGGCCAACGTCCTGACTTTC; CDR3: CASSESFPGANVLTF
J: TRBJ1-2; size: .; D: .; V: TRBV29-1; DNA: TGCAGCGTTGAAGTGAATGGGGGAGCTAACTATGGCTACACCTTC; CDR3: CSVEVNGGANYGYTF
J: TRBJ1-2; size: .; D: .; V: TRBV25-1; DNA: TGTGCCAGCAGTGAAGGAGACTATGGCTACACCTTC; CDR3: CASSEGDYGYTF
J: TRBJ2-5; size: .; D: TRBD2; V: TRBV5-6; DNA: TGTGCCAGCAGCTTCCGGCTAGCGGGGGTATGGGAGACCCAGTACTTC; CDR3: CASSFRLAGVWETQYF
J: TRBJ1-1; size: .; D: TRBD1; V: TRBV29-1; DNA: TGCAGCGCCCAAGGAGGGGGCGGAAACACTGAAGCTTTCTTT; CDR3: CSAQGGGGNTEAFF